This entry describes one TCR beta chain. Its antigen is currently unknown. The data are from a study of cytomegalovirus exposure and HLA in healthy donors. Study-wide points: Donors belonging to an Asian-associated ancestry cluster reportedly showed fewer N-insertions in productive TCRs than the roughly 700-donor mean, according to what a later analysis found. Several V segments, TRBV6-2 and TRBV6-3 among them, could not be told apart and were dropped.

The PCR employed 60 Vbeta primers together with 13 Jbeta primers. Using immunoSEQ multiplex PCR, the repertoire was profiled, and TCRdb retains in-frame clones only, with some absent. The sample lists 150,000 to 200,000 clones, about four fifths occurring once. Germline V gene data show CDR1 as KGHSH and CDR2 as LQKENI. The V and J ends lost 0 bases and 3 bases, in that order; junction bases with no gene match: 10. The CDR3 has 18 residues. V gene TRBV18 combines with J gene TRBJ2-3; 9 bases line up with TRBD1. The sequencing sample was made of PBMCs. The TCR comes from a woman aged 50 to 60 in good health and CMV-seronegative. CDR3 region: CASSPPVPQDRGTDTQYF. In DNA form, the CDR3 reads TGTGCCAGCTCACCACCAGTCCCGCAGGACAGGGGAACAGATACGCAGTATTTT.